These T cell receptor beta chains were read from a single sample in a study of radiotherapy plus CTLA-4 blockade in lung cancer. TCRdb's copy holds only in-frame clones and misses some; the assay was immunoSEQ multiplex PCR. In the table there are about 100,000 clones, 83% of which are singletons. The sequencing here drew on peripheral blood, taken from a patient treated with radiotherapy plus ipilimumab. All receptors come from a human donor with non-small cell lung cancer who had stable disease on radiotherapy plus ipilimumab. Both conserved end residues are part of each CDR3. A D gene is named only where the DNA matches it firmly. Part of the rows lack a size; the others show once, few, many or a class for expanded clones.

TRBD2 TRBJ2-1 TRBV27 few 17 CASSLPLGLAGGNEQFF TGTGCCAGCAGTTTACCCCTCGGACTAGCGGGAGGTAATGAGCAGTTCTTC
NA TRBJ2-7 TRBV6-1 NA 13 CASTRDNSYEQYF TGTGCCAGCACCAGGGACAACTCCTACGAGCAGTACTTC
TRBD2 TRBJ2-1 TRBV9 NA 13 CASNRAGVNERFF TGTGCCAGCAATCGGGCGGGAGTCAATGAGCGGTTCTTC
NA TRBJ1-1 TRBV19 NA 16 CASSIESSLLNTEAFF TGTGCCAGTAGTATAGAATCAAGCCTCCTGAACACTGAAGCTTTCTTT
TRBD1 TRBJ1-1 TRBV7-9 NA 14 CASSANRGAGEAFF TGTGCCAGCAGCGCAAACAGGGGGGCGGGTGAAGCTTTCTTT
NA TRBJ2-1 TRBV6-1 once 15 CASSEGADAYNEQFF TGTGCCAGCAGTGAGGGGGCGGACGCCTACAATGAGCAGTTCTTC
NA TRBJ1-2 TRBV28 NA 13 CASSLLGMGGYTF TGTGCCAGCAGTTTATTGGGGATGGGTGGCTACACCTTC
NA TRBJ2-7 TRBV7-9 NA 14 CASSSPGHPYEQYF TGTGCCAGCAGCTCCCCGGGACACCCCTACGAGCAGTACTTC
TRBD1 TRBJ2-1 TRBV29-1 NA 14 CSGIRDRGVDEQFF TGCAGCGGGATCCGGGACAGGGGGGTCGATGAGCAGTTCTTC
NA TRBJ2-7 TRBV5-1 NA 11 CASSFSYEQYF TGCGCCAGCAGCTTCTCCTACGAGCAGTACTTC
NA TRBJ2-7 TRBV7-2 NA 14 CASSFGRRAYEQYF TGTGCCAGCAGCTTCGGCAGGAGGGCCTACGAGCAGTACTTC
NA TRBJ2-3 TRBV30 few 13 CAWSRRASDTQYF TGTGCCTGGAGCAGGCGGGCGTCAGATACGCAGTATTTT
TRBD2 TRBJ2-1 TRBV5-1 NA 15 CASSWSSGGNNEQFF TGCGCCAGCAGCTGGTCCAGCGGGGGCAACAATGAGCAGTTCTTC
NA TRBJ2-7 TRBV28 NA 15 CASSLGGPLSYEQYF TGTGCCAGTTCCCTCGGGGGCCCCTTATCCTACGAGCAGTACTTC
NA TRBJ1-5 TRBV6-1 once 15 CASMPGTIYPQPQHF TGTGCCAGCATGCCCGGGACCATCTATCCCCAGCCCCAGCATTTT
NA TRBJ2-1 TRBV11-2 NA 15 CASSSLKGGGNEQFF TGTGCCAGCAGCTCCTTGAAGGGGGGCGGGAATGAGCAGTTCTTC
NA TRBJ2-5 TRBV28 NA 15 CASRGEGARKETQYF TGTGCCAGCAGAGGTGAAGGGGCACGGAAAGAGACCCAGTACTTC
TRBD1 TRBJ1-2 TRBV6-5 NA 15 CASSLGPGGLYGYTF TGTGCCAGCAGTTTAGGCCCAGGGGGCCTCTATGGCTACACCTTC
NA TRBJ1-2 TRBV9 NA 14 CASSVAGGESGYTF TGTGCCAGCAGCGTAGCCGGGGGCGAGAGTGGCTACACCTTC
NA TRBJ2-7 TRBV2 NA 12 CASSRDLYEQYF TGTGCCAGCTCACGGGACTTATACGAGCAGTACTTC
TRBD1 TRBJ2-5 TRBV7-9 NA 13 CASSLAGTGTQYF TGTGCCAGCAGCTTAGCGGGGACAGGGACCCAGTACTTC
NA TRBJ2-1 TRBV7-6 NA 15 CASSRDGGSYNEQFF TGTGCCAGCAGCCGAGACGGGGGCTCATACAATGAGCAGTTCTTC
NA TRBJ2-7 TRBV11-3 NA 14 CASSLGHLSYEQYF TGTGCCAGCAGCTTAGGTCACCTATCCTACGAGCAGTACTTC
NA TRBJ2-7 TRBV9 NA 14 CASSPEQGGYEQYF TGTGCCAGCAGCCCCGAACAGGGCGGGTACGAGCAGTACTTC
TRBD1 TRBJ1-1 TRBV4-1 NA 15 CASSRTGGAGTEAFF TGCGCCAGCAGCCGAACAGGGGGCGCCGGAACTGAAGCTTTCTTT
NA TRBJ1-2 TRBV30 NA 13 CARSPTGRYGYTF TGTGCCCGAAGCCCAACGGGCCGGTATGGCTACACCTTC
TRBD1 TRBJ1-6 TRBV29-1 NA 14 CSAQTGALNSPLHF TGCAGCGCTCAGACAGGGGCCCTCAATTCACCCCTCCACTTT
TRBD1 TRBJ2-1 TRBV6-6 NA 16 CASSYLFARGSNEQFF TGTGCCAGCAGTTACTTGTTTGCCAGGGGGAGCAATGAGCAGTTCTTC
NA TRBJ1-2 TRBV19 NA 15 CASSTSGGHGRGYTF TGTGCCAGTAGTACCTCGGGCGGACATGGACGTGGCTACACCTTC
NA TRBJ2-4 TRBV7-9 NA 13 CASSPVAKNIQYF TGTGCCAGCAGCCCGGTAGCCAAAAACATTCAGTACTTC
NA TRBJ1-2 TRBV28 NA 14 CASSNYGAVYGYTF TGTGCCAGCAGTAATTATGGGGCAGTCTATGGCTACACCTTC
NA TRBJ2-3 TRBV2 NA 16 CASSEREARFTDTQYF TGTGCCAGCAGTGAGCGTGAGGCTAGATTCACAGATACGCAGTATTTT
NA TRBJ1-1 TRBV6-5 NA 15 CASSYSSRGGTEAFF TGTGCCAGCAGTTACTCGTCCCGGGGCGGCACTGAAGCTTTCTTT
TRBD1 TRBJ1-4 TRBV13 NA 15 CASSLNRGLSEKLFF TGTGCCAGCAGCCTGAACAGGGGGCTTAGTGAAAAACTGTTTTTT
NA TRBJ1-2 TRBV6-1 NA 11 CASSDLYGYTF TGTGCCAGCAGTGACCTCTATGGCTACACCTTC
TRBD1 TRBJ2-3 TRBV30 NA 15 CAWWTGRRATDTQYF TGTGCCTGGTGGACAGGGCGGAGGGCAACAGATACGCAGTATTTT
TRBD2 TRBJ2-7 TRBV7-9 NA 15 CASSRASGPTYEQYF TGTGCCAGCAGCCGAGCTAGCGGGCCCACCTACGAGCAGTACTTC
TRBD1 TRBJ2-4 TRBV11-2 NA 15 CASSLVWTGKNIQYF TGTGCCAGCAGCTTAGTGTGGACAGGGAAAAACATTCAGTACTTC
NA TRBJ2-2 TRBV5-1 NA 15 CASKVGRMNTGELFF TGCGCCAGCAAAGTAGGACGGATGAACACCGGGGAGCTGTTTTTT
TRBD2 TRBJ2-1 TRBV5-5 NA 15 CASSLGLAEYNEQFF TGTGCCAGCAGCCTAGGACTAGCCGAATACAATGAGCAGTTCTTC
NA TRBJ1-2 TRBV11-2 NA 13 CASSLARGNGYTF TGTGCCAGCAGCTTAGCGAGGGGCAATGGCTACACCTTC
NA TRBJ1-1 TRBV5-6 NA 17 CASSLARGQGVNTEAFF TGTGCCAGCAGCTTGGCCAGGGGTCAGGGAGTGAACACTGAAGCTTTCTTT